This T cell receptor beta chain was sequenced in a study of T cells in Graves' hyperthyroidism and ophthalmopathy. This CDR3 region has 15 residues. V trimming: 4 bases; J trimming: 1 base; junction bases outside the gene matches: 4. The germline gives CDR1 MNHNS, CDR2 SASEGT. There were TCR beta CDR3 regions amplified from RNA transcripts. First-round RT-PCR targeting the TCR CDR3 was performed with the HTBI primer set. TCRdb re-called the multiplex PCR reads through MiXCR, storing one row per CDR3 protein. The data contain approximately 380,000 distinct CDR3 sequences, less than 20% of them seen just once; the ten biggest clones take up over 35%. Each diagnosis drew on symptoms, thyroxine, TRAb, thyroid ultrasound and orbital computed tomography findings. This clonotype was counted between two and nine times.

The chain recombines TRBV6-1 with TRBJ1-3; 7 nucleotides align to TRBD1. The sequence was collected from a man between 18 and 29 years old with Graves' ophthalmopathy. The specimen sequenced was blood. Here the CDR3 DNA reads TGTGCCAGCAGTGCGGCCAGGGGGTCTGGAAACACCATATATTTT. This sequence encodes CASSAARGSGNTIYF.